This T cell receptor (beta chain) was profiled in a study of cytomegalovirus exposure and HLA in healthy donors. On this clone: The antigen remains unidentified.

The PCR ran on 60 Vbeta and 13 Jbeta primers. Assay used: immunoSEQ multiplex PCR; TCRdb lists only in-frame clones, some missing. The table has about 190,000 clones, approximately 80% seen once. Study conclusions and caveats: The study designated some 180 TCR beta chains cytomegalovirus-associated. Using a false discovery rate of 0.05, a later analysis showed that approximately 18,000 TCR beta sequences were associated with HLA alleles. A highly shared variant cluster was judged a likely technical artifact.

CDR3 length equals 16 residues. CDR1 is MNHEY, CDR2 SMNVEV, per germline (reference sequence). The ends lost 5 bases at V and 8 bases at J; junction bases unmatched: 12. The chain joins TRBV27 to TRBJ1-6; TRBD1 aligns across 7 bases. Sequenced input: PBMCs. The sequence came from a woman aged 25-40 years in good health and CMV-seropositive. The CDR3 reads CASSSRDRGVDSPLHF. CDR3 DNA: TGTGCCAGCAGTAGCCGGGACAGAGGTGTAGATTCACCCCTCCACTTT.